The clone carrying this T cell receptor (beta chain) has a count of ten or more. No antigen is known for it. The authors made TCR beta libraries by quantitative 5'-RACE with molecular barcodes. MiXCR, run by TCRdb on the 5' RACE reads, gives a single entry per CDR3 protein. The sample lists 100,000 to 150,000 distinct CDR3 sequences; roughly 9% were seen once. This specimen comes from a study of CD8 T cells in ankylosing spondylitis. Study outcomes and limitations: It appeared that ankylosing spondylitis blood was characterized by a TCR beta motif of several highly homologous variants.

Trimming cost V 5 bases and J 5 bases; bases outside gene matches: 11. CDR3 length equals 15 residues. CDR1 is SGHTA, CDR2 FQGNSA, per germline. The rearrangement joins TRBV7-2 to TRBJ2-5; 7 nucleotides line up with TRBD1. Sequencing used blood, either unsorted or a sorted T cell fraction (not recorded which). This TCR was sampled from a male donor with ankylosing spondylitis or in good health (not recorded which). This chain's CDR3 is CASSLGTVVRETQYF. The DNA for the CDR3 is TGTGCCAGCAGCCTAGGGACAGTAGTCCGGGAGACCCAGTACTTC.